The present entry profiles one T cell receptor (beta chain) with its context. Its cognate antigen is unknown. The germline V and J ends were trimmed by 6 bases and 0 bases, with 16 bases remaining between them. CDR1 is SGHTA, CDR2 FQGNSA, per germline. This CDR3 comprises 16 residues. The repertoire was sequenced with immunoSEQ multiplex PCR; TCRdb's copy has only in-frame clones and lacks some. The table includes around 700,000 clones, roughly 73% detected once. This record belongs to a study of shared clonotypes between healthy human individuals. Study-level results: Sampling involved blood alone; tissue repertoires likely differ. Larger richness was generally estimated for naive than memory subsets.

The sample comprised memory CD4+ T cells sorted from blood. Subset described: CD45RA-negative fraction. The TCR was taken from a woman aged 25 to 39 in good health. V gene TRBV7-2 combines with J gene TRBJ2-3; perhaps TRBD1 as D (5 bases). CDR3 amino acids: CASRRKGPSSTDTQYF. The CDR3 DNA sequence: TGTGCCAGCAGGCGAAAGGGGCCTTCTAGCACAGATACGCAGTATTTT.